This T cell receptor beta chain was found in a study of shared clonotypes between healthy human individuals. This CDR3 is built from 12 residues. The germline V gene has CDR1 MDHEN and CDR2 SYDVKM. The V gene lost 1 base and the J gene lost 5 bases, with 4 bases spanning the gap. Naive CD8 cells were CD45RO-negative, positively selected for CCR7, excluding terminally differentiated effector memory CD45RA+ cells. Original analysis: Junction-only sequences without quality scores were provided by ImmunoSEQ, so filtering was different. Only in-frame clones appear in the TCRdb table, and some are missing; sequencing was by immunoSEQ multiplex PCR. The V and J calls and clone size are taken from that table; D and trimming were inferred from the DNA. Here the sample spans millions of clones, about 95% being singletons.

The TCR comes from a man younger than 35 in good health. The chain carries TRBV28 and TRBJ2-3; D is uncertain. Material: naive CD8+ T cells sorted from blood. CDR3 DNA: TGTGCCAGCAGTTTATTAGAAGATACGCAGTATTTT. Residues: CASSLLEDTQYF.